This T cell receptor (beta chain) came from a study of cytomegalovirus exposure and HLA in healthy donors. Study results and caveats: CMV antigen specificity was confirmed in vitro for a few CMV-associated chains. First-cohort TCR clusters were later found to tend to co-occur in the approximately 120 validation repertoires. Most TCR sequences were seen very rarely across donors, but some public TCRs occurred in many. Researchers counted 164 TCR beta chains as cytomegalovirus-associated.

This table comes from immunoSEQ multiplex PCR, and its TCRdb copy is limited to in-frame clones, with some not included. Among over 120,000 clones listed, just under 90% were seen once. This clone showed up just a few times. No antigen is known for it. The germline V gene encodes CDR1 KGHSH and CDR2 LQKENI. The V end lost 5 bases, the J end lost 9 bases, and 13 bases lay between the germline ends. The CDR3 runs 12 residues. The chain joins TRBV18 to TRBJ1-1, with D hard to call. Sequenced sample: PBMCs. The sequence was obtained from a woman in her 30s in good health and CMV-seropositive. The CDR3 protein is CASSEERDQAFF. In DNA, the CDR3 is TGTGCCAGCTCAGAGGAGAGGGATCAAGCTTTCTTT.